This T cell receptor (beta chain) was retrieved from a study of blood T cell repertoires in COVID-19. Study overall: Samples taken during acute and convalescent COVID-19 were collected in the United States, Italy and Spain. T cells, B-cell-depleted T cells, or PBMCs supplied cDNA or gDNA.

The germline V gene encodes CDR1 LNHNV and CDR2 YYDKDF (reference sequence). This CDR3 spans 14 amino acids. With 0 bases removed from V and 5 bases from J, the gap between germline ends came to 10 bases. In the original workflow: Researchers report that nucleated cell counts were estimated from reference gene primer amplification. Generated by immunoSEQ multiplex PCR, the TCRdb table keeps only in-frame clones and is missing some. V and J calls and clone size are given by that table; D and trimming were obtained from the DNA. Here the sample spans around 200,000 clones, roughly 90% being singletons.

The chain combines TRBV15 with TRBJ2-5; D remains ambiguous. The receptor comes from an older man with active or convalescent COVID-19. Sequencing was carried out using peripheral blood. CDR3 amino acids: CATSRDSPQETQYF. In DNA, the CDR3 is TGTGCCACCAGCAGAGATTCCCCGCAGGAGACCCAGTACTTC.